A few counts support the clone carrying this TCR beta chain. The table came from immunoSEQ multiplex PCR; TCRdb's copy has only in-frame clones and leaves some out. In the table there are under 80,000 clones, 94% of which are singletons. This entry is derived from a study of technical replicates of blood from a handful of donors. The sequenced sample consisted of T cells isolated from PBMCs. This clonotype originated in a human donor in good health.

CDR3 protein: CASSGTLQGNPEAFF. CDR3 coding DNA: TGTGCCAGCAGTGGCACCCTCCAGGGAAACCCCGAAGCTTTCTTT. The chain carries TRBV6-1 and TRBJ1-1; D perhaps matches TRBD1 (5 bases). This CDR3 contains 15 residues. The germline gives CDR1 MNHNS, CDR2 SASEGT. The V and J ends lost 4 bases and 8 bases respectively, with 20 bases between them.